This T cell receptor beta chain was documented in a study of CD8 T cells in ankylosing spondylitis. Overall study findings and caveats: Apparently characteristic of ankylosing spondylitis blood was a TCR beta motif (eight highly homologous variants). Disease-associated clonotypes exhibited CD8+ identity and were relatively infrequent in peripheral blood.

This clonotype was counted many times. Its antigen remains unidentified. Scientists made TCR beta libraries using quantitative 5'-RACE with molecular barcodes. Each CDR3 protein is one row after TCRdb ran MiXCR on the 5' RACE reads. The data contain approximately 520,000 distinct CDR3 sequences, roughly 5.3% of them singletons. Germline CDR1 is SGHTA and CDR2 is FQGNSA. Trimming cost V 1 base and J 2 bases, with 8 bases left between them. There are 14 residues in the CDR3. The chain employs TRBV7-2 and TRBJ1-2; D is perhaps TRBD1 (5 bases). The sequence came from a male donor with ankylosing spondylitis. The specimen sequenced was blood, either unsorted or a sorted T cell fraction (not recorded which). The CDR3 DNA is TGTGCCAGCAGCTTAGTAAGGGGAAACTATGGCTACACCTTC. Translation gives CASSLVRGNYGYTF.